Each of the 6 T cell receptor beta chains below was sequenced from the same sample in a study of T cell repertoires in cytomegalovirus infection (dated by TCRdb to about 2019). This sample was sequenced with an Illumina HiSeq 1500. TCRdb reprocessing: public reads trimmed at Q25 with fastp, clones called with MiXCR, in-frame beta chains kept. Rows merge per CDR3 protein into single entries with the most common DNA and genes. The sample table holds fewer than 550,000 distinct CDR3 sequences, of which about 26% were seen once. Over 10% of the sample comes from the top ten. Source material: PBMCs. The receptors come from a human donor in good health (CMV status not recorded). Some clones in this sample may be carry-over from other donors' samples.

This clonotype came up a few times. V and J are TRBV20-1 and TRBJ2-2, with 10 positions matching TRBD2. Trimming removed 5 bases from V and 6 bases from J; junction bases left unmatched: 15. Per the germline V gene, CDR1 is DFQATT and CDR2 is SNEGSKA (reference sequence). The CDR3 contains 17 residues. The CDR3 nucleotides are TGCAGTGCTCTCAAATCTAGCGGGAGAAGGGGCGCCGGGGAGCTGTTTTTT. Its translation is CSALKSSGRRGAGELFF.

This clonotype was seen ten or more times. The V and J genes are TRBV12-3 or TRBV12-4 and TRBJ1-2, with D possibly TRBD1 on 5 matching bases. V was trimmed by 6 bases and J by 5 bases, leaving 19 bases between them. CDR3 length: 15 amino acids. The CDR3 protein is CASRERGRREYGYTF. In DNA, the CDR3 is TGTGCCAGCAGGGAGCGGGGGAGGAGAGAGTATGGCTACACCTTC.

In this sample, this clonotype turned up once. The gene calls are TRBV19 and TRBJ2-4, with 8 bases identical to TRBD1. CDR1 is LNHDA and CDR2 is SQIVND in the germline V gene (reference sequence). V lost 10 bases, J lost 7 bases, and 18 bases stayed unmatched. The CDR3 is made up of 16 amino acids. The CDR3 bases are TGTGCCACCTCATCGGACAGGGATTGGCGTTGGAACATTCAGTACTTC. This gives the protein CATSSDRDWRWNIQYF. Full variable domain (rest looked up from reference TRBV19 and TRBJ2-4): DGGITQSPKYLFRKEGQNVTLSCEQNLNHDAMYWYRQDPGQGLRLIYYSQIVNDFQKGDIAEGYSVSREKKESFPLTVTSAQKNPTAFYLCATSSDRDWRWNIQYFGAGTRLSVL.

This chain uses TRBV11-2 with TRBJ1-6; possibly TRBD1 for D (6 bases). The V and J ends lost 0 bases and 13 bases respectively, with 19 bases between them. Per germline, CDR1 SGHAT and CDR2 FQNNGV. This CDR3 contains 16 residues. CDR3 sequence (DNA): TGTGCCAGCAGCTTAGATTCCGACAGGAGGGGTGCCCCCCTCCACTTT. Its protein is CASSLDSDRRGAPLHF.

The chain uses TRBV12-3 or TRBV12-4 and TRBJ2-7; 12 nucleotides match TRBD2. V was pared by 6 bases and J by 7 bases, with 7 bases of the junction left unmatched. The CDR3 loop spans 14 amino acids. CDR3 sequence reads: CASSPSGRALEQYV. As DNA, the CDR3 is TGTGCCAGCAGCCCTAGCGGGAGGGCCCTGGAGCAGTACGTC.

Many counts were recorded for this clonotype. V and J are TRBV7-6 and TRBJ2-7, with a weak D call TRBD1 (5 bases). CDR3 length: 12 amino acids. Germline V lookup: CDR1 SGHVS, CDR2 FNYEAQ. CDR3 DNA: TGTGCCAGCAGCTCACCTGACAGCCGTTTCATCGTC. Translating gives CASSSPDSRFIV.